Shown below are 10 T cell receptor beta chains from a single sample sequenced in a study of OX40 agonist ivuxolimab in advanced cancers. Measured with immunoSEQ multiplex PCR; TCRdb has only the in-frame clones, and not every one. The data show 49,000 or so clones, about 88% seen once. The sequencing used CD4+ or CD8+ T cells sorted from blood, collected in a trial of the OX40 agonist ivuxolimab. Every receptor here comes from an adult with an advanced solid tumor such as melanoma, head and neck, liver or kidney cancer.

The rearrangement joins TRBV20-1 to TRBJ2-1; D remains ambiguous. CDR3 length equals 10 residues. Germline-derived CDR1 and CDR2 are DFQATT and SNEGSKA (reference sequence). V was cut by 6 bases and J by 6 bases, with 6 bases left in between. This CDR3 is CSASFNEQFF. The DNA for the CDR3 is TGCAGTGCCTCGTTCAATGAGCAGTTCTTC.

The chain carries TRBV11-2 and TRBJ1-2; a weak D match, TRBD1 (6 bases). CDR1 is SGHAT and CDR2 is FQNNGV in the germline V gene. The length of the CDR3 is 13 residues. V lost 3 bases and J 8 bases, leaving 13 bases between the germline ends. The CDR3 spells CASSLPGDAGYTF. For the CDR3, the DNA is TGTGCCAGCAGCTTGCCAGGGGATGCGGGCTACACCTTC.

CDR3 coding DNA: TGTGCCAGAATGAAGGCTGTAGCCAAAAACATTCAGTACTTC. This translates into CARMKAVAKNIQYF. The chain links TRBV5-3 to TRBJ2-4; D ambiguous. TRBV5-3 is reported as an ORF; its role is uncertain. The CDR3 runs to 14 residues. V was pared by 6 bases and J by 0 bases, with 10 bases between.

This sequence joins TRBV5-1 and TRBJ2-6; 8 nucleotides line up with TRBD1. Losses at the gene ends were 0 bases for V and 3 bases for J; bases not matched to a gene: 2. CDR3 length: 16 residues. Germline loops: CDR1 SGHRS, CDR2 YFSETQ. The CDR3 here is CASSLGGQGGANVLTF. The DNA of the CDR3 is TGCGCCAGCAGCTTGGGAGGACAGGGTGGGGCCAACGTCCTGACTTTC.

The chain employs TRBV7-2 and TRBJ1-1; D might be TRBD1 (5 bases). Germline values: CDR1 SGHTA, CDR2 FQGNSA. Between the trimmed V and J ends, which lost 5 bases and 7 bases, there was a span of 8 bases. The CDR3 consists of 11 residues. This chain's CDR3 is CASSLTGEAFF. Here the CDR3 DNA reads TGTGCCAGCAGCCTCACAGGTGAAGCTTTCTTT.

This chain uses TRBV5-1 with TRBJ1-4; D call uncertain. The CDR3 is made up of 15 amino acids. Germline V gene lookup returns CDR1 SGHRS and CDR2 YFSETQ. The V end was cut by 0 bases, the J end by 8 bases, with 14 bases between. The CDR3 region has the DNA TGCGCCAGCAGCTTGGGAGCAGCCGGTGGGGAAAAACTGTTTTTT. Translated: CASSLGAAGGEKLFF.

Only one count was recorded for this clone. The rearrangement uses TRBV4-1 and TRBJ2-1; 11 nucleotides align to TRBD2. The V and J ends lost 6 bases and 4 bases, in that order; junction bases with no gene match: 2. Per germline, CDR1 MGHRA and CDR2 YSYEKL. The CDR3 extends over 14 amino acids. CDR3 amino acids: CASRTSGGYNEQFF. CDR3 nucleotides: TGCGCCAGCAGAACTAGCGGGGGATACAATGAGCAGTTCTTC.

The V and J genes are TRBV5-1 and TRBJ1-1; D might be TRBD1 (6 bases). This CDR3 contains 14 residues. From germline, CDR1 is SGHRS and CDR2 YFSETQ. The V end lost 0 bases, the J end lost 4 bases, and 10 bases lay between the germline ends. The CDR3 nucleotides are TGCGCCAGCAGCTTGGAGGGGGGTACCACTGAAGCTTTCTTT. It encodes CASSLEGGTTEAFF.

The CDR3 spells CASSARTGVTGEQYF. The CDR3 DNA is TGTGCCAGCAGCGCCCGGACAGGGGTCACGGGAGAGCAGTACTTC. This rearrangement joins TRBV9 to TRBJ2-7; 9 positions match TRBD1. CDR3 length: 15 amino acids. J lost 7 bases, V lost 3 bases, and 11 bases had no gene match. Germline values: CDR1 SGDLS, CDR2 YYNGEE.

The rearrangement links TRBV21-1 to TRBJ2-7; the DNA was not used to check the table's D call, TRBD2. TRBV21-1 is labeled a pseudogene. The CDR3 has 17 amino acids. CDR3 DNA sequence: TGTGCCAGCAGCCATAAGGGGACTAGCGGGATCTCCTACGAGCAGTACTTC. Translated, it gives CASSHKGTSGISYEQYF.